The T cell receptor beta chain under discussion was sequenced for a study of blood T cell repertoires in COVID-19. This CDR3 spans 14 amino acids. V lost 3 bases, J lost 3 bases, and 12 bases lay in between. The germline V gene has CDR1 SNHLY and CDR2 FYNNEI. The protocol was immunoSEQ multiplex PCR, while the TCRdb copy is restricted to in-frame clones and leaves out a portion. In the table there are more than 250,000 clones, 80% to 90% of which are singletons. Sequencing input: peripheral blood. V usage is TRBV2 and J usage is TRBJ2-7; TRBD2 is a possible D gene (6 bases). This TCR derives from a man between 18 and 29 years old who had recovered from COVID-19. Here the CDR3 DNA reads TGTGCCAGCAGTGAGGGAGGAGGCGGCTACGAGCAGTACTTC. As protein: CASSEGGGGYEQYF.